The clone carrying this TCR beta chain appeared a few times. Antigen specificity is unknown. V shed 6 bases, J shed 0 bases, and the junction held 3 bases outside the gene matches. Germline V gene lookup returns CDR1 DFQATT and CDR2 SNEGSKA (reference sequence). The CDR3 spans 13 residues. These data originate in a study of CD8 T cells in ankylosing spondylitis. Overall study results and limits: A motif in TCR beta, a set of roughly eight highly homologous variants, appeared characteristic of ankylosing spondylitis blood. Clones linked with disease were CD8+ and fairly uncommon in the peripheral blood. Prior work had noted some motif variants in reactive arthritis blood and synovial fluid.

A quantitative 5'-RACE method, one with molecular barcodes, was used to make TCR beta libraries. TCRdb independently ran MiXCR on the 5' RACE reads; one entry per CDR3 protein. The data hold under 850,000 distinct CDR3 sequences, with about 20% observed a single time. This clonotype was obtained from a male donor with ankylosing spondylitis. Sequencing was carried out using blood, either unsorted or a sorted T cell fraction (not recorded which). V usage is TRBV20-1 and J usage is TRBJ2-3; 7 nucleotides align to TRBD1. CDR3 DNA sequence: TGCAGTGCATCGACAGGGAGCACAGATACGCAGTATTTT. Its translation: CSASTGSTDTQYF.